This TCR beta chain was obtained from a study of blood T cell repertoires in COVID-19. Study in general: The United States, Italy and Spain supplied acute and convalescent COVID-19 samples.

This CDR3 is 13 amino acids long. V dropped 4 bases and J dropped 10 bases, with 11 bases sitting between them. Germline CDR1 and CDR2: MNHEY and SMNVEV (reference sequence). As originally analysed: For nucleated cells, counts were estimated from reference gene primer amplification. Assay used: immunoSEQ multiplex PCR; TCRdb lists only in-frame clones, some missing. V and J calls and clone size are given by that table; D and trimming were obtained from the DNA. This table holds about 80,000 clones, around 77% found once. The rearrangement joins TRBV27 to TRBJ1-6, with D possibly being TRBD1 (5 bases). This receptor was taken from a man between 65 and 85 years old with active or convalescent COVID-19. The sample was peripheral blood. The CDR3 here is CASSSGRASPLHF. For the CDR3, the DNA is TGTGCCAGCAGTTCAGGGAGGGCATCACCCCTCCACTTT.